These 19 T cell receptor beta chains originate from one sample sequenced in a study of radiation and T cells in renal cell carcinoma. Time point: blood 4 weeks post-SBRT, at nephrectomy. Treatment described: 15 Gy SBRT to primary tumor, nephrectomy 4 weeks later. Generated by immunoSEQ multiplex PCR, the TCRdb table keeps only in-frame clones and is missing some. The sample holds about 83,000 clones; roughly 80% are singletons and the top ten take more than 2%. The specimen comprised blood, sampled from a patient whose treatment included radiotherapy and nephrectomy. These receptors originate from an older woman with renal cell carcinoma.

The J gene is TRBJ2-1, the V gene TRBV4-1; TRBD2 aligns across 12 bases. CDR3 length: 20 amino acids. J lost 2 bases, V lost 4 bases, and 15 bases had no gene match. Looked up from germline, CDR1 is MGHRA and CDR2 is YSYEKL. CDR3 amino acids: CASSPNQLAGGAAPYNEQFF. CDR3 bases: TGCGCCAGCAGCCCTAATCAACTAGCGGGGGGTGCTGCTCCCTACAATGAGCAGTTCTTC.

This chain connects TRBV2 to TRBJ1-5, with a tentative D call TRBD1 (6 bases). The CDR3 spans 17 residues. V lost 7 bases, J lost 9 bases, and 28 bases lay in between. Germline V gene data show CDR1 as SNHLY and CDR2 as FYNNEI. The CDR3 nucleotides read TGTGCCAGCACCAAAGGTTCTTCCGACAGGTTTGGGCCGCCCCAGCATTTT. This gives the protein CASTKGSSDRFGPPQHF.

This chain joins TRBV19 and TRBJ1-6, with 8 nucleotides matching TRBD1. J gave up 7 bases and V 3 bases, and 8 bases lay outside the gene matches. The CDR3 spans 16 residues. CDR1 and CDR2 from the germline V gene are LNHDA and SQIVND (reference sequence). The CDR3 spells CASSIDRGTENSPLHF. DNA of the CDR3: TGTGCCAGTAGTATCGACAGGGGAACGGAAAATTCACCCCTCCACTTT.

This clone has more than one count but fewer than ten. J is TRBJ1-2 and V is TRBV15; D remains unclear. V dropped 0 bases and J dropped 4 bases, with 12 bases sitting between them. The CDR3 runs to 15 residues. Germline-derived CDR1 and CDR2 are LNHNV and YYDKDF (reference sequence). The CDR3 DNA reads TGTGCCACCAGCAGAGATGGCGGCCGCAGCTATGGCTACACCTTC. Its translation: CATSRDGGRSYGYTF.

This rearrangement joins TRBV6-1 to TRBJ2-2; 7 bases align to TRBD2. J was trimmed by 4 bases and V by 4 bases; bases with no gene match: 6. The CDR3 is 15 residues long. CDR1 is MNHNS, CDR2 SASEGT, per germline. CDR3 loop: CASSGSGLGTGELFF. DNA of the CDR3: TGTGCCAGCAGTGGTAGCGGGCTTGGCACCGGGGAGCTGTTTTTT.

The V gene is TRBV7-2, the J gene TRBJ2-3, with 10 bases matching TRBD2. CDR1 is SGHTA, CDR2 FQGNSA, per germline. The CDR3 is 16 amino acids. J was trimmed by 1 base and V by 5 bases; bases with no gene match: 6. CDR3 bases: TGTGCCAGCAGCGATCGACTAGCGGGCGGCACAGATACGCAGTATTTT. Translated: CASSDRLAGGTDTQYF.

This clone was seen a few times. The chain has TRBV28 and TRBJ2-1; 9 bases map to TRBD1. V dropped 11 bases and J dropped 8; count of bases not matched to a gene: 10. The CDR3 has 13 residues. The germline V gene encodes CDR1 MDHEN and CDR2 SYDVKM. As DNA, the CDR3 is TGTGCCGGACGTAACAGGGGGCAGGATGAGCAGTTCTTC. This gives the protein CAGRNRGQDEQFF.

This clone was observed a handful of times. V and J are TRBV13 and TRBJ2-5; 14 bases align to TRBD2. This CDR3 is 16 amino acids long. V lost 4 bases, J lost 5 bases, and 6 bases stayed unmatched. The germline gives CDR1 PRHDT, CDR2 FYEKMQ (reference sequence). CDR3 sequence: CASSSLTSGGVETQYF. The CDR3 DNA sequence: TGTGCCAGCAGCTCCCTGACTAGCGGGGGGGTGGAGACCCAGTACTTC.

The chain uses TRBV19 and TRBJ2-5; 9 positions match TRBD1. The germline gives CDR1 LNHDA, CDR2 SQIVND (reference sequence). The CDR3 runs 17 residues. The trim removed 2 bases at V and 5 bases at J, leaving 12 bases unmatched. The CDR3 sequence: CASSIRRTGGFGETQYF. CDR3 sequence (DNA): TGTGCCAGTAGTATAAGGAGAACAGGGGGCTTTGGGGAGACCCAGTACTTC.

The V gene is TRBV19, the J gene TRBJ2-1, with D possibly called TRBD1 or TRBD2 (6 bases each). Germline CDR1 LNHDA, CDR2 SQIVND (reference sequence). The CDR3 covers 17 residues. The germline V and J ends were trimmed by 3 bases and 0 bases, with 15 bases remaining between them. Written as DNA, the CDR3 is TGTGCCAGTAGTATCGTAGGGGCGGGACACTCCTACAATGAGCAGTTCTTC. Its protein product is CASSIVGAGHSYNEQFF.

The V gene is TRBV6-6, the J gene TRBJ2-2, with 8 nucleotides matching TRBD1. Germline lookup yields CDR1 MNHNY and CDR2 SVGAGI (reference sequence). The CDR3 sequence is 14 residues long. The ends lost 6 bases at V and 5 bases at J; junction bases unmatched: 5. This CDR3 reads CASSGQGITGELFF. In DNA form, the CDR3 reads TGTGCCAGCAGCGGACAGGGTATAACCGGGGAGCTGTTTTTT.

This chain links TRBV10-3 with TRBJ2-2; unclear D gene. The germline V gene has CDR1 ENHRY and CDR2 SYGVKD. CDR3 length equals 15 residues. With 0 bases removed from V and 5 bases from J, the gap between germline ends came to 10 bases. In nucleotides, the CDR3 is TGTGCCATCAGTGAGTCGATGGGATCAACCGGGGAGCTGTTTTTT. Residues: CAISESMGSTGELFF.

J is TRBJ1-2 and V is TRBV15, with D uncertain. The CDR3 extends over 16 amino acids. Germline V gene sequence: CDR1 LNHNV, CDR2 YYDKDF (reference sequence). Trimming removed 2 bases at V and 1 base at J, with 14 bases between. CDR3 bases: TGTGCCACCAGCAGACTTCTGACACCACTTAACTATGGCTACACCTTC. Protein sequence: CATSRLLTPLNYGYTF.

This sequence joins TRBV27 and TRBJ2-7, with 8 bases matching TRBD1. The CDR3 length is 15 residues. Germline lookup yields CDR1 MNHEY and CDR2 SMNVEV (reference sequence). Trimming removed 6 bases from V and 5 bases from J; junction bases left unmatched: 12. CDR3 sequence: CASSPLLAGGNEQYF. CDR3 coding DNA: TGTGCCAGCAGCCCCCTCCTCGCAGGGGGCAACGAGCAGTACTTC.

This CDR3 reads CASSLFGEGETQYF. CDR3 sequence (DNA): TGCGCCAGCAGCTTGTTCGGGGAGGGAGAGACCCAGTACTTC. V is TRBV5-1 and J is TRBJ2-5, with 7 bases that match TRBD2. In germline, CDR1 is SGHRS, CDR2 YFSETQ. Unmatched junction bases numbered 4, after V lost 1 base and J lost 4 bases. The CDR3 has 14 residues.

This chain connects TRBV2 to TRBJ1-3; no clear D. V gave up 8 bases and J gave up 0 bases, with 14 bases separating them. The CDR3 consists of 15 residues. Germline V gene sequence: CDR1 SNHLY, CDR2 FYNNEI. The CDR3 DNA sequence: TGTGCCAGCGTGAATCAGGCCTTCTCTGGAAACACCATATATTTT. Protein product: CASVNQAFSGNTIYF.

The CDR3 DNA reads TGTGCCAGTAGTATGGATTACAGTAGCAATCAGCCCCAGCATTTT. This gives the protein CASSMDYSSNQPQHF. This chain uses TRBV19 with TRBJ1-5; D unclear. Per germline, CDR1 LNHDA and CDR2 SQIVND (reference sequence). Between the trimmed V and J ends, which lost 3 bases and 0 bases, there was a span of 9 bases. This CDR3 contains 15 residues.

The chain links TRBV7-3 to TRBJ2-5; 7 bases line up with TRBD2. The germline V gene has CDR1 SGHTA and CDR2 FQGTGA. The CDR3 loop spans 18 amino acids. With 2 bases clipped from V and 5 bases from J, the junction kept 17 bases outside the gene matches. CDR3 sequence (DNA): TGTGCCAGCAGCTTATGGGGTTCCCCTGGGGGAGCGGGGGAGACCCAGTACTTC. It codes for CASSLWGSPGGAGETQYF.

The V call is TRBV5-1, the J call TRBJ2-7; D possibly matches TRBD1 or TRBD2 (5 bases each). The germline V and J ends were trimmed by 5 bases and 3 bases, with 18 bases remaining between them. Germline V gene lookup returns CDR1 SGHRS and CDR2 YFSETQ. The CDR3 loop spans 15 amino acids. CDR3 protein: CASSRTRDGFYEQYF. The CDR3 nucleotides are TGCGCCAGCAGTCGGACCAGGGACGGGTTCTACGAGCAGTACTTC.